This T cell receptor (beta chain) is from a study of blood T cell repertoires in COVID-19. About the study: COVID-19 samples collected from the United States, Italy and Spain covered acute and convalescent phases.

V was trimmed by 3 bases and J by 5 bases, leaving 14 bases between them. CDR3 length: 14 residues. Germline V gene lookup returns CDR1 SGHRS and CDR2 YFSETQ. This table comes from immunoSEQ multiplex PCR, and its TCRdb copy is limited to in-frame clones, with some not included. Of 150,000 or so clones listed, more than 75% are singletons. This rearrangement joins TRBV5-1 to TRBJ2-5; perhaps TRBD2 as D (7 bases). Sequencing used PBMCs or T cells enriched from blood (not recorded which). The TCR sequence derives from a human donor with acute COVID-19. The donor label of this sample is uncertain. CDR3 DNA sequence: TGCGCCAGCAGCTCGGCGGGGGCGAGTGAGACCCAGTACTTC. Translated: CASSSAGASETQYF.